This passage covers 6 T cell receptor beta chains from one sample sequenced in a study of regulatory T cells in long-lasting Graves disease. Indicated time point: newly diagnosed GD, antithyroid drugs for less than 3 months. There was RNA extracted from PBMCs, and the TCR library was made from it. Construction of TCR beta libraries relied on iRepertoire HTBI primers and on Arm-PCR targeting CDR3 regions. MiXCR, applied by TCRdb to the multiplex PCR reads, yields one record per CDR3 protein. The sample records 420,000 or so distinct CDR3 sequences, 16% being singletons. The sample was also reused in another study, on T cells in Graves' hyperthyroidism and ophthalmopathy.

This sample comprised peripheral blood mononuclear cells (PBMCs), obtained at new diagnosis, from a patient treated with antithyroid drugs. The receptors were sampled from a woman younger than 35 with Graves disease.

This clonotype was seen at least ten times. This chain's CDR3 is CSATFHRSSYEQYF. CDR3 nucleotide sequence: TGCAGTGCTACCTTCCACCGGTCCTCCTACGAGCAGTACTTC. This chain connects TRBV20-1 to TRBJ2-7; D is uncertain. V was clipped by 4 bases and J by 0 bases, with 13 bases between them. CDR1 is DFQATT, CDR2 SNEGSKA, per germline (reference sequence). The CDR3 extends over 14 amino acids.

This clonotype was counted many times. This chain joins TRBV5-1 and TRBJ2-7; 7 bases agree with TRBD2. CDR1 is SGHRS and CDR2 is YFSETQ in the germline V gene. V dropped 4 bases and J dropped 5; count of bases not matched to a gene: 9. The CDR3 covers 14 residues. The DNA for the CDR3 is TGCGCCAGCAGCGACCCGGGGGGTAGCGACGAGCAGTACTTC. It codes for CASSDPGGSDEQYF.

The V and J genes are TRBV28 and TRBJ1-3, with TRBD1 identical over 7 bases. Germline V gene data show CDR1 as MDHEN and CDR2 as SYDVKM. Trimming at V came to 1 base and at J to 0 bases, leaving 6 bases not matched to a gene. This CDR3 has 17 residues. CDR3: CASSLSGQANSGNTIYF. CDR3 in DNA: TGTGCCAGCAGTTTATCCGGACAGGCGAACTCTGGAAACACCATATATTTT.

This clonotype was found many times. The rearrangement joins TRBV6-1 to TRBJ1-1; D gene uncertain. Deletions cut 6 bases from V and 7 bases from J, with 15 bases between. This CDR3 has 13 amino acids. CDR1 and CDR2 (germline): MNHNS, SASEGT. CDR3 loop: CASSRSAPLEAFF. The CDR3 region has the DNA TGTGCCAGCAGCCGCTCGGCACCCCTTGAAGCTTTCTTT.

V usage is TRBV2 and J usage is TRBJ2-2, with 10 bases matching TRBD2. The germline V gene encodes CDR1 SNHLY and CDR2 FYNNEI. The J segment lost 6 bases and the V segment lost 6 bases, leaving 4 bases of the junction unmatched. The CDR3 covers 14 residues. CDR3 protein: CASRAGGVAGELFF. In nucleotides, the CDR3 is TGTGCCAGCAGAGCGGGAGGGGTGGCCGGGGAGCTGTTTTTT.

This clonotype appeared a few times. This chain connects TRBV7-6 to TRBJ1-4; D is unresolved. The V and J ends lost 3 bases and 0 bases respectively, with 11 bases between them. This CDR3 contains 16 residues. Germline V gives CDR1 SGHVS, CDR2 FNYEAQ. The CDR3 loop reads CASSFDKSTTNEKLFF. The DNA for the CDR3 is TGTGCCAGCAGCTTCGACAAGAGTACAACTAATGAAAAACTGTTTTTT.